What follows describes a single TCR beta chain. The genes and germline here are from mouse. The read finishes 1 residue shy of the CDR3 end, and the germline J gene is used to complete it. The germline V gene encodes CDR1 SGHDT and CDR2 FRDEAV. The V and J ends lost 5 bases and 1 base, in that order; junction bases with no gene match: 6. The CDR3 runs 15 residues. These data come from a study of tissue T cells after allogeneic stem cell transplantation. Assay used: immunoSEQ multiplex PCR; TCRdb lists only in-frame clones, some missing. Altogether just under 7,500 clones are present, almost 70% being singletons, with the ten largest covering roughly 0.83%.

This chain uses TRBV14 with TRBJ2-7; 10 positions agree with TRBD2. The clonotype comes from a female BALB/c mouse in good health. The strain's MHC: H2-d. The sequencing input was blood. The CDR3 loop reads CASSHWGGLSYEQYF. The covered CDR3 bases are TGTGCCAGCAGCCACTGGGGGGGTCTTTCCTATGAACAGTAC. Based on the CDR3 plus reference TRBV14 and TRBJ2-7, the full variable domain is EAGVTQSPRYAVLQEGQAVSFWCDPISGHDTLYWYQQPRDQGPQLLVYFRDEAVIDNSQLPSDRFSAVRPKGTNSTLKIQSAKQGDTATYLCASSHWGGLSYEQYFGPGTRLTVL.